This TCR beta chain comes out of a study of early T cells in non-severe SARS-CoV-2 infection. Study background: Sequencing targeted bulk RNA from unsorted whole blood, leaving chains unpaired.

TCRdb analysed the 5' RACE reads with MiXCR anew, one entry per CDR3 protein. The data show some 44,000 distinct CDR3 sequences, less than 6.5% seen once. Trimming pared 0 bases from V and 4 bases from J, leaving 19 bases between. The CDR3 covers 17 residues. Germline V CDR1 and CDR2: SGHVS, FNYEAQ. This clonotype was observed at least ten times. This receptor was taken from an adult who was a healthcare worker with PCR-confirmed SARS-CoV-2 infection or an uninfected control (not recorded which). The chain joins TRBV7-6 to TRBJ2-7, with D tentatively TRBD2 (8 bases). Sample: whole blood, taken at baseline. Written as DNA, the CDR3 is TGTGCCAGCAGCTTAGCCTCGGGGGGGACAGTAGGATACGAGCAGTACTTC. The encoded protein is CASSLASGGTVGYEQYF.